Listed here are 27 T cell receptor beta chains from one sample, sequenced in a study of early T cells in non-severe SARS-CoV-2 infection. TCRdb re-analysed the 5' RACE reads in MiXCR, keeping a single row per CDR3 protein. Among tens of thousands of distinct CDR3 sequences listed, 5.4% were seen once. Material: whole blood. All receptors come from an adult who was a healthcare worker with PCR-confirmed SARS-CoV-2 infection or an uninfected control (not recorded which).

By proportion, this clonotype is medium-sized. The chain links TRBV13 to TRBJ2-7, with D possibly TRBD2 on 6 matching bases. The CDR3 is 13 amino acids. The V and J ends lost 6 bases and 2 bases respectively, with 11 bases between them. Germline-derived CDR1 and CDR2 are PRHDT and FYEKMQ (reference sequence). CDR3 sequence (DNA): TGTGCCAGCAGGCGGGACGCGACCTACGAGCAGTACTTC. As protein: CASRRDATYEQYF.

The CDR3, as DNA: TGTGCCAGCACTAAAAGGGGGGAACAAGAGACCCAGTACTTC. Protein sequence: CASTKRGEQETQYF. This chain connects TRBV21-1 to TRBJ2-5; the table's D gene call, TRBD1, was not cross checked with the DNA. TRBV21-1 is reported as a pseudogene. The CDR3 is 14 amino acids.

This clonotype was observed many times. The J gene is TRBJ2-7, the V gene TRBV7-2; D call uncertain. CDR1 SGHTA and CDR2 FQGNSA come from the germline V gene. The CDR3 loop spans 13 amino acids. Trimming pared 5 bases from V and 4 bases from J, leaving 12 bases between. Here the CDR3 DNA reads TGTGCCAGCAGCCTGGAGCCGATATACGAGCAGTACTTC. Translation: CASSLEPIYEQYF.

This chain links TRBV12-3 or TRBV12-4 with TRBJ2-2; possible D gene TRBD2, 6 bases. V was shortened by 7 bases and J by 1 base, with 10 bases between the two germline ends. The CDR3 totals 14 residues. The CDR3 coding sequence is TGTGCCAGCATCGGGGGAGGGAACACCGGGGAGCTGTTTTTT. Protein: CASIGGGNTGELFF.

V usage is TRBV7-3 and J usage is TRBJ2-5; 7 positions agree with TRBD2. J gave up 3 bases and V 5 bases, and 3 bases lay outside the gene matches. The CDR3 is 13 amino acids. Germline V lookup: CDR1 SGHTA, CDR2 FQGTGA. CDR3 DNA: TGTGCCAGCAGCCCTGGGAGGGAAGAGACCCAGTACTTC. Amino acids: CASSPGREETQYF.

J is TRBJ2-1 and V is TRBV15; D is possibly TRBD1 (5 bases). Per germline, CDR1 LNHNV and CDR2 YYDKDF (reference sequence). Trimming left V 9 bases short and J 9 bases short, with 15 bases between. CDR3 length: 12 residues. CDR3 loop: CATGLGRREQFF. The DNA of the CDR3 is TGTGCCACTGGGCTGGGGCGTCGTGAGCAGTTCTTC.

V and J are TRBV5-1 and TRBJ2-7; D uncertain. Trimming took 0 bases from V and 0 from J, leaving 7 bases between them. This CDR3 is built from 14 residues. Germline CDR1 reads SGHRS; CDR2 reads YFSETQ. This CDR3 is CASSLGHSSYEQYF. The CDR3 DNA reads TGCGCCAGCAGCTTGGGCCACAGCTCCTACGAGCAGTACTTC.

J is TRBJ2-1 and V is TRBV18; TRBD1 agrees at 9 bases. Germline-derived CDR1 and CDR2 are KGHSH and LQKENI. This CDR3 contains 15 residues. Trimming took 5 bases from V and 1 from J; bases not matched to a gene: 3. For the CDR3, the DNA is TGTGCCAGCTCATCCGGGACAGGGTCCTACAATGAGCAGTTCTTC. It translates to CASSSGTGSYNEQFF.

This clonotype was recorded at least ten times. The chain employs TRBV10-3 and TRBJ1-2, with D hard to call. Germline V gene data show CDR1 as ENHRY and CDR2 as SYGVKD. Trimming stripped 4 bases from V and 4 bases from J, with 7 bases between. This CDR3 has 12 amino acids. CDR3 sequence reads: CAISGGSYGYTF. CDR3 nucleotides: TGTGCCATCAGTGGTGGCAGCTATGGCTACACCTTC.

The chain recombines TRBV18 with TRBJ2-1; D is uncertain. V lost 6 bases and J 3 bases, leaving 12 bases between the germline ends. In germline, CDR1 is KGHSH, CDR2 LQKENI. This CDR3 comprises 14 residues. Here the CDR3 DNA reads TGTGCCAGCTCCGGAACACCTGTCTACAATGAGCAGTTCTTC. Residues: CASSGTPVYNEQFF.

J is TRBJ2-1 and V is TRBV20-1; the D call may be TRBD1 or TRBD2 (5 bases each). This CDR3 has 17 residues. The V gene lost 4 bases and the J gene lost 3 bases, with 22 bases spanning the gap. Germline V CDR1 and CDR2: DFQATT, SNEGSKA (reference sequence). This CDR3 is CSAKKISAGINYNEQFF. As DNA, the CDR3 is TGCAGTGCTAAGAAGATTAGCGCAGGGATTAACTACAATGAGCAGTTCTTC.

This clonotype was detected only a few times. V gene TRBV6-2 or TRBV6-3 combines with J gene TRBJ2-2; a weak D match, TRBD1 (5 bases). Trimming took 7 bases from V and 2 from J, leaving 14 bases between them. Germline V lookup: CDR1 MNHEY, CDR2 SVGEGT. CDR3 size: 15 residues. CDR3 region: CASKSIGENTGELFF. The CDR3 DNA reads TGTGCCAGCAAAAGTATAGGGGAAAACACCGGGGAGCTGTTTTTT.

This clonotype showed up many times. This rearrangement joins TRBV27 to TRBJ2-1; TRBD2 agrees at 9 bases. V lost 6 bases, J lost 0 bases, and 9 bases stayed unmatched. The germline gives CDR1 MNHEY, CDR2 SMNVEV (reference sequence). The CDR3 spans 17 residues. The CDR3: CASRRQLAGSSYNEQFF. DNA of the CDR3: TGTGCCAGCAGACGACAACTAGCGGGCAGCTCCTACAATGAGCAGTTCTTC.

This chain links TRBV7-3 with TRBJ2-1, with 12 bases matching TRBD2. The CDR3 spans 16 residues. Germline CDR1 is SGHTA and CDR2 is FQGTGA. V lost 4 bases and J lost 7; bases outside the gene matches: 8. CDR3 coding DNA: TGTGCCAGCAGCTCTCGAGCTAGCGGGAGGGAAAATGAGCAGTTCTTC. Protein sequence: CASSSRASGRENEQFF.

This clonotype was seen ten or more times. The rearrangement uses TRBV10-3 and TRBJ2-7; D is tentatively TRBD1 or TRBD2 (6 bases each). The germline CDR1 and CDR2 sequences are ENHRY and SYGVKD. Trimming left V 2 bases short and J 3 bases short, with 14 bases between. This CDR3 comprises 15 residues. The CDR3 spells CAISESRGPLYEQYF. The CDR3 DNA is TGTGCCATCAGTGAGAGTCGGGGGCCTCTCTACGAGCAGTACTTC.

This clonotype was seen at least ten times. This chain connects TRBV11-2 to TRBJ2-7, with D perhaps given as TRBD1 or TRBD2 (5 bases each). Germline CDR1 SGHAT, CDR2 FQNNGV. CDR3 length: 15 amino acids. V gave up 5 bases and J gave up 0 bases, with 14 bases separating them. The CDR3 region is CASSPQGRVSYEQYF. The CDR3 DNA reads as TGTGCCAGCAGCCCCCAGGGACGAGTCTCCTACGAGCAGTACTTC.

In its sample, this clonotype was seen many times. This chain links TRBV18 with TRBJ1-2, with TRBD1 matching 11 bases. CDR1 is KGHSH and CDR2 is LQKENI in the germline V gene. V lost 6 bases to trimming and J lost 4 bases; unmatched junction nucleotides: 7. This CDR3 is 15 amino acids long. The CDR3 DNA reads TGTGCCAGCTCCCCTGGGACAGGGGGGCTCTATGGCTACACCTTC. It specifies CASSPGTGGLYGYTF.

The chain uses TRBV6-6 and TRBJ2-5; the D is unclear. Germline loops: CDR1 MNHNY, CDR2 SVGAGI (reference sequence). The CDR3 has 12 residues. The V end was cut by 7 bases, the J end by 4 bases, with 10 bases between. CDR3 sequence reads: CASKQSGETQYF. In DNA form, the CDR3 reads TGTGCCAGCAAGCAGTCGGGAGAGACCCAGTACTTC.

The V and J genes are TRBV10-3 and TRBJ2-7; the match to TRBD2 covers 13 bases. Trimming took 10 bases from V and 2 from J; bases not matched to a gene: 2. CDR3 length: 13 residues. CDR1 and CDR2 from the germline V gene are ENHRY and SYGVKD. The CDR3 is CASGTSGTYEQYF. The CDR3 DNA sequence: TGTGCCAGCGGGACTAGCGGGACCTACGAGCAGTACTTC.

In its sample, this clonotype was seen many times. The chain joins TRBV10-3 to TRBJ2-3, with a weak D call TRBD2 (6 bases). Trimming took 3 bases from V and 2 from J, leaving 15 bases between them. CDR3 length: 16 amino acids. Germline CDR1 and CDR2: ENHRY and SYGVKD. For the CDR3, the DNA is TGTGCCATCAGTGATAGAGCGGGCCGCTCCACAGATACGCAGTATTTT. This encodes CAISDRAGRSTDTQYF.

CDR3 protein: CATSDSRTGANVLTF. CDR3 in DNA: TGTGCCACCAGTGATTCGCGGACTGGGGCCAACGTCCTGACTTTC. The rearrangement joins TRBV24-1 to TRBJ2-6; D uncertain. The CDR3 has 15 amino acids. Germline values: CDR1 KGHDR, CDR2 SFDVKD. Trimming removed 2 bases from V and 2 bases from J, with 6 bases in between.

This rearrangement joins TRBV7-2 to TRBJ2-1; D not resolved. CDR1 and CDR2 (germline): SGHTA, FQGNSA. CDR3 size: 13 residues. The V and J ends lost 0 bases and 8 bases respectively, with 8 bases between them. CDR3 DNA sequence: TGTGCCAGCAGCTTAGCTAGACTCGATGAGCAGTTCTTC. This codes for CASSLARLDEQFF.

This clonotype was observed many times. The rearrangement links TRBV6-2 or TRBV6-3 to TRBJ1-4; no clear D gene. CDR1 is MNHEY, CDR2 SVGEGT, per germline. The CDR3 has 16 amino acids. V was trimmed by 5 bases and J by 9 bases, leaving 22 bases between them. The CDR3 DNA is TGTGCCAGCAGTGATCTCGAAAGAGGGCAGGATCAAAAACTGTTTTTT. Its translation is CASSDLERGQDQKLFF.

In its sample, this clonotype was seen many times. This rearrangement joins TRBV4-3 to TRBJ2-7, with D perhaps given as TRBD1 or TRBD2 (5 bases each). Germline CDR1 reads LGHNA; CDR2 reads YSLEER. Trimming removed 0 bases at V and 8 bases at J, with 20 bases between. The CDR3 has 16 residues. CDR3 protein: CASSQDLGGDAFKQYF. For the CDR3, the DNA is TGCGCCAGCAGCCAAGATTTAGGTGGGGACGCCTTCAAGCAGTACTTC.

Sample share makes this clonotype medium-sized. J is TRBJ2-7 and V is TRBV11-2, with 12 bases fitting TRBD2. The CDR3 spans 17 residues. Looked up from germline, CDR1 is SGHAT and CDR2 is FQNNGV. The V segment lost 5 bases and the J segment 5 bases; nucleotides outside the gene matches: 13. DNA for the CDR3: TGTGCCAGCAGCCCGCTATTGACTAGCGGGAGTTTAAACGAGCAGTACTTC. Translating it yields CASSPLLTSGSLNEQYF.

The chain joins TRBV20-1 to TRBJ1-1; 7 bases match TRBD1. The CDR3 length is 16 residues. J was trimmed by 0 bases and V by 3 bases; bases with no gene match: 10. Germline CDR1 reads DFQATT; CDR2 reads SNEGSKA (reference sequence). The CDR3 reads CSARRLGGVLNTEAFF. The CDR3 DNA sequence: TGCAGTGCTAGGAGGCTAGGGGGCGTTCTGAACACTGAAGCTTTCTTT.

The chain carries TRBV6-6 and TRBJ1-1; D not resolved. The CDR3 has 10 amino acids. Germline V CDR1 and CDR2: MNHNY, SVGAGI (reference sequence). V was cut by 5 bases and J by 11 bases, with 9 bases left in between. CDR3: CASSEREAFF. CDR3 bases: TGTGCCAGCAGTGAGAGGGAGGCTTTCTTT.